The clone carrying this T cell receptor (beta chain) has at least ten counts. As yet, its antigen is unknown. This sample was included in a study of T cell repertoires in cytomegalovirus infection. Germline V gene data show CDR1 as SGHVS and CDR2 as FNYEAQ. The CDR3 contains 12 residues. The J segment lost 11 bases and the V segment lost 5 bases, leaving 5 bases of the junction unmatched. MiXCR, applied by TCRdb to the reads, yields one record per CDR3 protein. The top ten hold 13% of the sample, which has about 920,000 distinct CDR3 sequences, roughly a third seen once. This TCR was recovered from a human donor in good health (CMV status not recorded). Some clones in this sample may be carry-over from other donors' samples. The starting material was cultured CD8+ T cells from PBMCs, obtained from culture after CMV antigen stimulation. V usage is TRBV7-6 and J usage is TRBJ1-1, with 10 bases fitting TRBD1. CDR3 bases: TGTGCCAGCAGCCCCGGGGGACAGGGGGCTTTCTTT. Encoded protein: CASSPGGQGAFF. The whole variable domain, remainder taken from reference TRBV7-6 and TRBJ1-1, is GAGVSQSPRYKVTKRGQDVALRCDPISGHVSLYWYRQALGQGPEFLTYFNYEAQQDKSGLPNDRFSAERPEGSISTLTIQRTEQRDSAMYRCASSPGGQGAFFGQGTRLTVV.